The 27 T cell receptor beta chains below all came from one sample that was sequenced in a study of Ad26.COV2.S vaccination and SARS-CoV-2 variants. The repertoire was sequenced with immunoSEQ multiplex PCR; TCRdb's copy has only in-frame clones and lacks some. The sample yields some 640,000 clones, roughly 90% seen once. Sample treatment: approximately 18 received Ad26.COV2.S at low or high dose, single or two shots; about 5 received placebo; per-sample allocation not given. Samples came from day 63 after the first vaccine or placebo injection. The sample consisted of peripheral blood, taken in a trial of Ad26.COV2.S vaccine versus placebo. These receptors were obtained from a person aged 18-65 years who received the Ad26.COV2.S COVID-19 vaccine or a placebo.

J is TRBJ2-5 and V is TRBV3-1 (or the pseudogene TRBV3-2); 14 bases map to TRBD2. J was trimmed by 10 bases and V by 4 bases; bases with no gene match: 5. In germline, CDR1 is LGHDT, CDR2 YNNKEL (reference sequence). The CDR3 spans 14 residues. The chain's CDR3 is CASSLGLAGGVQYF. The CDR3 nucleotides read TGTGCCAGCAGCCTAGGACTAGCGGGAGGAGTCCAGTACTTC.

The chain combines TRBV3-1 (or the pseudogene TRBV3-2) with TRBJ2-7; no firm D call. The germline V gene has CDR1 LGHDT and CDR2 YNNKEL (reference sequence). The CDR3 covers 12 residues. Trimming removed 4 bases at V and 3 bases at J, with 7 bases between. CDR3 in DNA: TGTGCCAGCAGCCTCAACATCTACGAGCAGTACTTC. Its translation: CASSLNIYEQYF.

This sequence joins TRBV2 and TRBJ2-2, with no clear D. CDR3 length: 13 residues. With 4 bases removed from V and 4 bases from J, the gap between germline ends came to 7 bases. The germline V gene encodes CDR1 SNHLY and CDR2 FYNNEI. The CDR3 protein is CASSVRVTGELFF. The CDR3 DNA follows: TGTGCCAGCAGTGTAAGGGTCACCGGGGAGCTGTTTTTT.

In DNA, the CDR3 is TGTGCCGCCACCCTTAAAAGATTGGGGTTCCCTGAAGCTTTCTTT. It is translated as CAATLKRLGFPEAFF. The rearrangement links TRBV19 to TRBJ1-1; D is unresolved. Deletions cut 11 bases from V and 6 bases from J, with 25 bases between. The CDR3 totals 15 residues. The germline gives CDR1 LNHDA, CDR2 SQIVND (reference sequence).

The J gene is TRBJ1-5, the V gene TRBV7-6; D uncertain. In germline, CDR1 is SGHVS, CDR2 FNYEAQ. This CDR3 is 14 amino acids long. V gave up 10 bases and J gave up 3 bases, with 16 bases separating them. DNA for the CDR3: TGTGCCATCCTACTCTCCTATTACAATCAGCCCCAGCATTTT. Its protein is CAILLSYYNQPQHF.

This chain links TRBV11-2 with TRBJ1-1; D call uncertain. This CDR3 spans 14 amino acids. Germline V lookup: CDR1 SGHAT, CDR2 FQNNGV. Trimming took 0 bases from V and 1 from J, leaving 6 bases between them. The CDR3 is CASSLDNPNTEAFF. As DNA, the CDR3 is TGTGCCAGCAGCTTAGATAACCCGAACACTGAAGCTTTCTTT.

As to this clone: Sequence at one end of the junction differs from germline and may be a read error. The genes are TRBV7-7 and TRBJ2-5, with 10 nucleotides matching TRBD2. The CDR3 contains 16 residues. The V gene's germline CDR1 is SSHAT and CDR2 FNYEAQ (reference sequence). The chain's CDR3 is CASSLGLAGVWETQYF. The DNA of the CDR3 is TGTGCTAGCAGCTTAGGGCTAGCGGGAGTATGGGAGACCCAGTACTTC. The complete variable domain, with remaining parts taken from reference TRBV7-7 and TRBJ2-5, reads GAGVSQSPRYKVTKRGQDVTLRCDPISSHATLYWYQQALGQGPEFLTYFNYEAQPDKSGLPSDRFSAERPEGSISTLTIQRTEQRDSAMYRCASSLGLAGVWETQYFGPGTRLLVL.

The chain joins TRBV7-9 to TRBJ1-1; D is unclear. Germline CDR1 reads SEHNR; CDR2 reads FQNEAQ (reference sequence). Trimming pared 2 bases from V and 1 base from J, leaving 5 bases between. The CDR3 contains 13 residues. The CDR3 region is CASSLFENTEAFF. In DNA form, the CDR3 reads TGTGCCAGCAGCTTATTTGAGAACACTGAAGCTTTCTTT. The full variable domain, completed using reference TRBV7-9 and TRBJ1-1, is DTGVSQNPRHKITKRGQNVTFRCDPISEHNRLYWYRQTLGQGPEFLTYFQNEAQLEKSRLLSDRFSAERPKGSFSTLEIQRTEQGDSAMYLCASSLFENTEAFFGQGTRLTVV.

This chain connects TRBV19 to TRBJ2-7; D tentatively reads TRBD1 or TRBD2 (5 bases each). The CDR3 extends over 13 amino acids. Germline values: CDR1 LNHDA, CDR2 SQIVND (reference sequence). Trimming took 6 bases from V and 2 from J, leaving 11 bases between them. In DNA form, the CDR3 reads TGTGCCAGTAGCCCGGGGACCACCTACGAGCAGTACTTC. This gives the protein CASSPGTTYEQYF.

The chain recombines TRBV6-2 or TRBV6-3 with TRBJ1-2, with 12 bases identical to TRBD1. V trimming: 4 bases; J trimming: 6 bases; junction bases outside the gene matches: 6. Looked up from germline, CDR1 is MNHEY and CDR2 is SVGEGT. There are 15 residues in the CDR3. CDR3 amino acids: CASSLGTGGANGYTF. DNA for the CDR3: TGTGCCAGCAGTTTGGGGACAGGGGGCGCGAATGGCTACACCTTC.

V is TRBV5-4 and J is TRBJ2-3, with 16 bases aligning to TRBD2. In germline, CDR1 is SGHNT, CDR2 YYREEE (reference sequence). This CDR3 comprises 15 residues. Losses at the gene ends were 4 bases for V and 6 bases for J; bases not matched to a gene: 2. CDR3 protein: CASSQGLAGGDTQYF. The DNA of the CDR3 is TGTGCCAGCAGCCAGGGACTAGCGGGGGGGGATACGCAGTATTTT. Using reference TRBV5-4 and TRBJ2-3 for the parts outside the CDR3, the full variable domain is ETGVTQSPTHLIKTRGQQVTLRCSSQSGHNTVSWYQQALGQGPQFIFQYYREEENGRGNFPPRFSGLQFPNYSSELNVNALELDDSALYLCASSQGLAGGDTQYFGPGTRLTVL.

This clone came up once. The junction shows a germline mismatch at one end, possibly a read error. The gene calls are TRBV7-9 and TRBJ2-7; the D gene is possibly TRBD1 (6 bases). Per germline, CDR1 SEHNR and CDR2 FQNEAQ (reference sequence). The CDR3 runs to 15 residues. In nucleotides, the CDR3 is TGTGCCAACAGCCCATTCCAGGGGACCGCCTACGAGCAGTACTTC. Its translation is CANSPFQGTAYEQYF.

The CDR3 DNA is TGTGCCAGCAGCTTAAAGGACAGCCATCAGCCCCAGCATTTT. It specifies CASSLKDSHQPQHF. V usage is TRBV7-8 and J usage is TRBJ1-5, with TRBD1 as a possible D gene (6 bases). The CDR3 has 14 amino acids. Germline assignment: CDR1 SGHVS and CDR2 FQNEAQ. The V end was cut by 2 bases, the J end by 5 bases, with 10 bases between.

The chain combines TRBV6-1 with TRBJ1-3; D perhaps matches TRBD1 (5 bases). This CDR3 comprises 11 residues. CDR1 is MNHNS and CDR2 is SASEGT in the germline V gene. V lost 2 bases and J lost 12, with 8 bases in between. The CDR3: CASSENQGIYF. DNA of the CDR3: TGTGCCAGCAGTGAAAACCAGGGCATATATTTT.

This clone turned up a few times. The J gene is TRBJ2-7, the V gene TRBV5-1, with 12 bases fitting TRBD1. This CDR3 has 15 amino acids. Germline CDR1 reads SGHRS; CDR2 reads YFSETQ. The V and J ends lost 0 bases and 6 bases, in that order; junction bases with no gene match: 4. CDR3 in amino acids: CASSLGGTGGSEQYF. The CDR3 nucleotides read TGCGCCAGCAGCTTGGGTGGGACAGGGGGCAGCGAGCAGTACTTC.

The chain employs TRBV9 and TRBJ2-5; 7 bases match TRBD2. CDR3 length equals 15 residues. Germline CDR1 and CDR2: SGDLS and YYNGEE. V gave up 5 bases and J gave up 0 bases; unmatched junction bases: 7. CDR3 residues: CASSSGRSYQETQYF. The CDR3 nucleotides are TGTGCCAGCAGTAGCGGGCGCAGCTACCAAGAGACCCAGTACTTC.

This chain links TRBV24-1 with TRBJ2-1, with D possibly TRBD2 on 5 matching bases. The CDR3 contains 14 residues. V lost 8 bases and J 8 bases, leaving 18 bases between the germline ends. The germline V gene encodes CDR1 KGHDR and CDR2 SFDVKD. CDR3 bases: TGTGCCACCATGGGAAGCGGCATGAGCGATGAGCAGTTCTTC. Encoded protein: CATMGSGMSDEQFF.

Only a few counts were recorded for this clone. V gene TRBV4-2 combines with J gene TRBJ1-2; D is unresolved. Germline lookup yields CDR1 LGHNA and CDR2 YNFKEQ. V was cut by 0 bases and J by 0 bases, with 8 bases left in between. The CDR3 length is 15 residues. CDR3 sequence: CASSQDQGSNYGYTF. The DNA for the CDR3 is TGTGCCAGCAGCCAAGATCAAGGGTCTAACTATGGCTACACCTTC.

The rearrangement joins TRBV18 to TRBJ2-2, with 12 bases fitting TRBD1. Germline CDR1 KGHSH, CDR2 LQKENI. V was clipped by 0 bases and J by 5 bases; unmatched bases: 4. This CDR3 is 17 amino acids long. CDR3 sequence: CASSPPVGQGATGELFF. CDR3 coding DNA: TGTGCCAGCTCACCACCGGTGGGACAGGGGGCGACCGGGGAGCTGTTTTTT. Full variable domain (outside the CDR3, taken from reference TRBV18 and TRBJ2-2): NAGVMQNPRHLVRRRGQEARLRCSPMKGHSHVYWYRQLPEEGLKFMVYLQKENIIDESGMPKERFSAEFPKEGPSILRIQQVVRGDSAAYFCASSPPVGQGATGELFFGEGSRLTVL.

The table lists this clone with a count of one. The V call is TRBV7-6, the J call TRBJ1-2; no clear D. Germline V gene sequence: CDR1 SGHVS, CDR2 FNYEAQ. The CDR3 consists of 13 residues. Trimming removed 3 bases at V and 7 bases at J, with 12 bases between. The CDR3 region is CASSFRATGGYTF. The CDR3 nucleotides are TGTGCCAGCAGCTTCCGGGCGACGGGTGGCTACACCTTC. The full variable domain, in which reference TRBV7-6 and TRBJ1-2 provide the parts outside the CDR3, is GAGVSQSPRYKVTKRGQDVALRCDPISGHVSLYWYRQALGQGPEFLTYFNYEAQQDKSGLPNDRFSAERPEGSISTLTIQRTEQRDSAMYRCASSFRATGGYTFGSGTRLTVV.

The chain recombines TRBV6-2 or TRBV6-3 with TRBJ2-6, with a weak D call TRBD1 (6 bases). Germline CDR1 MNHEY, CDR2 SVGEGT. CDR3 length: 16 amino acids. Trimming pared 5 bases from V and 0 bases from J, leaving 11 bases between. CDR3 nucleotide sequence: TGTGCCAGCAGTACGGGACACCTCTCTGGGGCCAACGTCCTGACTTTC. This sequence encodes CASSTGHLSGANVLTF.

This clone was observed a single time. The rearrangement uses TRBV29-1 and TRBJ2-1; D is ambiguous. The ends were cut back, 4 bases at V and 6 bases at J, with 22 bases in the middle. CDR3 length: 16 residues. Germline V lookup: CDR1 SQVTM, CDR2 ANQGSEA. In DNA form, the CDR3 reads TGCAGCGTTGTAAGGGAAAATGTAGGGTCCGGCAATGAGCAGTTCTTC. It yields the protein CSVVRENVGSGNEQFF.

CDR3 sequence: CASSSTGGATEAFF. CDR3 nucleotides: TGTGCCAGCAGCTCCACAGGGGGGGCCACTGAAGCTTTCTTT. The J gene is TRBJ1-1, the V gene TRBV7-3, with TRBD1 matching over 8 bases. Germline loops: CDR1 SGHTA, CDR2 FQGTGA. The CDR3 loop spans 14 amino acids. The V gene end was trimmed by 4 bases and the J gene end by 4 bases; junction bases not matched to a gene: 5.

To note about this clone: This CDR3 is also generated by other DNA sequences in the sample. The genes are TRBV5-1 and TRBJ1-1; TRBD1 agrees at 7 bases. The CDR3 loop spans 14 amino acids. V gave up 1 base and J gave up 1 base; unmatched junction bases: 1. CDR1 SGHRS and CDR2 YFSETQ come from the germline V gene. The chain's CDR3 is CASSLTGENTEAFF. CDR3 nucleotide sequence: TGCGCCAGCAGCTTGACAGGGGAGAACACTGAAGCTTTCTTT.

V usage is TRBV24-1 and J usage is TRBJ2-7; D is ambiguous. The CDR3 runs 17 residues. V dropped 4 bases and J dropped 4 bases, with 22 bases sitting between them. The germline V gene encodes CDR1 KGHDR and CDR2 SFDVKD. The CDR3 DNA follows: TGTGCCACCAGTGACCGGTGGAAGGACCTGAGCTATTACGAGCAGTACTTC. The encoded protein is CATSDRWKDLSYYEQYF.

This clone was recorded only once. CDR3 amino acids: CATSDSKTNEKLFF. The CDR3 nucleotides are TGTGCCACCAGTGATTCTAAGACTAATGAAAAACTGTTTTTT. The chain couples TRBV24-1 to TRBJ1-4; D is uncertain. Germline V gene data show CDR1 as KGHDR and CDR2 as SFDVKD. Trimming left V 2 bases short and J 2 bases short, with 5 bases between. The CDR3 length is 14 residues.

This clone was counted a few times. The genes are TRBV9 and TRBJ1-5; D not certain. This CDR3 has 14 amino acids. V was trimmed by 1 base and J by 8 bases, leaving 13 bases between them. Per the germline V gene, CDR1 is SGDLS and CDR2 is YYNGEE. The DNA for the CDR3 is TGTGCCAGCAGCGTACAAGGTGGGGAGAAGCCCCAGCATTTT. Its translation: CASSVQGGEKPQHF.